What follows are 17 T cell receptor beta chains derived from one specimen sequenced in a study of blood T cells in healthy people across ages. Sample-barcoded 5' priming and a J-beta primer mix drove a second PCR of roughly 7 to 11 cycles. MiXCR, run by TCRdb on the 5' RACE reads, gives a single entry per CDR3 protein. The table shows 1.6 million or so distinct CDR3 sequences, with about 31% occurring only once. The sample taken for sequencing was blood. The receptor set was obtained from a woman aged 30 to 39 in good health.

Points on this clonotype: One end of the junction is discordant with germline, which a read error may explain. The chain uses TRBV15 and TRBJ2-5; 11 nucleotides align to TRBD2. Germline V gene sequence: CDR1 LNHNV, CDR2 YYDKDF (reference sequence). CDR3 length equals 17 residues. The CDR3: CATSRDKRLAGGEAQYF. In DNA, the CDR3 is TGTGCCACCAGCAGAGATAAACGGCTAGCGGGGGGAGAGGCCCAGTACTTC.

The chain employs TRBV11-2 and TRBJ2-1; 8 nucleotides match TRBD2. The CDR3 spans 15 residues. The V segment lost 7 bases and the J segment 3 bases; nucleotides outside the gene matches: 8. The germline gives CDR1 SGHAT, CDR2 FQNNGV. The CDR3 coding sequence is TGTGCCAGCACCGGTGGGAGCGGGAGCTACAATGAGCAGTTCTTC. Translation gives CASTGGSGSYNEQFF.

Concerning this clonotype itself: One junction end does not reproduce the germline sequence, and a read error may be involved. CDR3 region: CASSQDLLAGDLSYGQYF. The CDR3, as DNA: TGCGCCAGCAGCCAAGATCTACTAGCGGGGGACCTCTCCTACGGGCAGTACTTC. J is TRBJ2-7 and V is TRBV4-1; 11 bases are a match to TRBD2. This CDR3 is 18 amino acids long. CDR1 and CDR2 (germline): MGHRA, YSYEKL.

The CDR3 bases are TGTGCCAGCAGCAGACAGGGGGATTCCTACGAGCAGTACTTC. Encoded protein: CASSRQGDSYEQYF. The V and J genes are TRBV5-5 and TRBJ2-7, with TRBD1 matching 9 bases. The CDR3 length is 14 residues. Germline CDR1 and CDR2: SGHKS and YYEKEE (reference sequence). V lost 4 bases, J lost 1 base, and 3 bases stayed unmatched.

The chain carries TRBV28 and TRBJ2-7; a weak D match, TRBD2 (5 bases). V lost 4 bases and J lost 3, with 13 bases in between. This CDR3 is 14 amino acids long. The germline V gene has CDR1 MDHEN and CDR2 SYDVKM. Here the CDR3 DNA reads TGTGCCAGCAGTTCCCGGACTGTTGTCTACGAGCAGTACTTC. This encodes CASSSRTVVYEQYF. Using reference TRBV28 and TRBJ2-7 for the parts outside the CDR3, the full variable domain is DVKVTQSSRYLVKRTGEKVFLECVQDMDHENMFWYRQDPGLGLRLIYFSYDVKMKEKGDIPEGYSVSREKKERFSLILESASTNQTSMYLCASSSRTVVYEQYFGPGTRLTVT.

This clonotype was seen more than once but under ten times. The chain combines TRBV3-1 with TRBJ1-1, with D uncertain. V gave up 3 bases and J gave up 7 bases, with 18 bases separating them. This CDR3 region has 15 residues. CDR1 is LGHDT, CDR2 YNNKEL, per germline (reference sequence). The CDR3: CASSQSGIIANEAFF. Written as DNA, the CDR3 is TGTGCCAGCAGCCAGTCGGGAATAATTGCTAATGAAGCTTTCTTT. Full variable domain (rest looked up from reference TRBV3-1 and TRBJ1-1): DTAVSQTPKYLVTQMGNDKSIKCEQNLGHDTMYWYKQDSKKFLKIMFSYNNKELIINETVPNRFSPKSPDKAHLNLHINSLELGDSAVYFCASSQSGIIANEAFFGQGTRLTVV.

V gene TRBV30 combines with J gene TRBJ2-1; 12 nucleotides match TRBD2. Germline CDR1 and CDR2: GTSNPN and SVGIG (reference sequence). This CDR3 region has 14 residues. V was clipped by 5 bases and J by 4 bases; unmatched bases: 3. CDR3 region: CAWSLAGGYNEQFF. DNA for the CDR3: TGTGCCTGGTCACTAGCGGGAGGATACAATGAGCAGTTCTTC.

The rearrangement uses TRBV20-1 and TRBJ2-1, with TRBD2 matching 9 bases. Trimming took 3 bases from V and 6 from J; bases not matched to a gene: 9. The CDR3 is 15 amino acids. The germline gives CDR1 DFQATT, CDR2 SNEGSKA (reference sequence). The CDR3 region is CSASRASGTANEQFF. In DNA form, the CDR3 reads TGCAGTGCTAGTAGGGCTAGCGGGACCGCCAATGAGCAGTTCTTC.

This clonotype was detected ten times or more. The chain couples TRBV20-1 to TRBJ2-7, with TRBD1 matching 7 bases. J gave up 5 bases and V 5 bases, and 15 bases lay outside the gene matches. This CDR3 is 15 amino acids long. Germline-derived CDR1 and CDR2 are DFQATT and SNEGSKA (reference sequence). The DNA for the CDR3 is TGCAGTGCTCCGAGGGGGCAAGGTCGAGGGGACGAGCAGTACTTC. This encodes CSAPRGQGRGDEQYF.

The chain employs TRBV6-1 and TRBJ1-5, with D perhaps matching TRBD1 (6 bases). V lost 9 bases, J lost 2 bases, and 11 bases lay in between. The CDR3 totals 13 residues. The germline CDR1 and CDR2 sequences are MNHNS and SASEGT. The CDR3 nucleotides are TGTGCCAGTGGACAGTGGGGCAATCAGCCCCAGCATTTT. This codes for CASGQWGNQPQHF.

This clonotype was seen more than once but under ten times. The chain employs TRBV6-5 and TRBJ2-5; no clear D gene. Germline assignment: CDR1 MNHEY and CDR2 SVGAGI. The V end was cut by 8 bases, the J end by 7 bases, with 14 bases between. The CDR3 extends over 12 amino acids. The CDR3 sequence is CASGWREGTQYF. For the CDR3, the DNA is TGTGCCAGCGGATGGAGAGAAGGGACCCAGTACTTC.

The chain recombines TRBV2 with TRBJ1-4, with D possibly TRBD1 on 6 matching bases. Germline assignment: CDR1 SNHLY and CDR2 FYNNEI. V was cut by 4 bases and J by 13 bases, with 16 bases left in between. The CDR3 consists of 13 residues. CDR3 bases: TGTGCCAGCAGTGGACAGGCAAAACGGGGACTGTTTTTT. It yields the protein CASSGQAKRGLFF.

This clonotype was picked up a small number of times. This chain links TRBV11-2 with TRBJ2-1; D ambiguous. Trimming took 5 bases from V and 8 from J, leaving 13 bases between them. This CDR3 spans 13 amino acids. The germline gives CDR1 SGHAT, CDR2 FQNNGV. This chain's CDR3 is CASSPLSRYEQFF. The CDR3 coding sequence is TGTGCCAGCAGCCCCCTCAGCCGCTATGAGCAGTTCTTC.

V usage is TRBV14 and J usage is TRBJ1-1, with D possibly matching TRBD1 (5 bases). V lost 4 bases to trimming and J lost 3 bases, with 15 bases between them. CDR3 length equals 15 residues. CDR1 is SGHDN and CDR2 is FVKESK in the germline V gene. The CDR3 is CASSPLGGRDTEAFF. In nucleotides, the CDR3 is TGTGCCAGCAGCCCCCTTGGGGGGAGGGACACTGAAGCTTTCTTT.

The chain carries TRBV9 and TRBJ2-3; D may be TRBD1 or TRBD2 (5 bases each). This CDR3 spans 14 amino acids. The germline CDR1 and CDR2 sequences are SGDLS and YYNGEE. Trimming shortened V by 0 bases and J by 6 bases, and 11 bases separated the two germline ends. The CDR3 spells CASSVERGRDTQYF. DNA of the CDR3: TGTGCCAGCAGCGTAGAGAGGGGAAGGGATACGCAGTATTTT. Complete variable domain (other parts from reference TRBV9 and TRBJ2-3): DSGVTQTPKHLITATGQRVTLRCSPRSGDLSVYWYQQSLDQGLQFLIQYYNGEERAKGNILERFSAQQFPDLHSELNLSSLELGDSALYFCASSVERGRDTQYFGPGTRLTVL.

This clonotype occurred many times. The chain employs TRBV20-1 and TRBJ2-7; a weak D match, TRBD1 (6 bases). The CDR3 has 14 residues. CDR1 and CDR2 from the germline V gene are DFQATT and SNEGSKA (reference sequence). Trimming removed 0 bases from V and 0 bases from J, with 9 bases in between. The CDR3 sequence is CSARDQQGSYEQYF. The CDR3 DNA reads TGCAGTGCTAGAGATCAACAGGGCTCCTACGAGCAGTACTTC.

The V call is TRBV2, the J call TRBJ2-5, with 10 nucleotides matching TRBD2. The CDR3 is 15 residues long. Trimming took 6 bases from V and 4 from J; bases not matched to a gene: 8. The V gene's germline CDR1 is SNHLY and CDR2 FYNNEI. CDR3 protein: CASSRPLAGAETQYF. The CDR3 nucleotides read TGTGCCAGCAGCAGGCCTCTAGCGGGGGCAGAGACCCAGTACTTC.